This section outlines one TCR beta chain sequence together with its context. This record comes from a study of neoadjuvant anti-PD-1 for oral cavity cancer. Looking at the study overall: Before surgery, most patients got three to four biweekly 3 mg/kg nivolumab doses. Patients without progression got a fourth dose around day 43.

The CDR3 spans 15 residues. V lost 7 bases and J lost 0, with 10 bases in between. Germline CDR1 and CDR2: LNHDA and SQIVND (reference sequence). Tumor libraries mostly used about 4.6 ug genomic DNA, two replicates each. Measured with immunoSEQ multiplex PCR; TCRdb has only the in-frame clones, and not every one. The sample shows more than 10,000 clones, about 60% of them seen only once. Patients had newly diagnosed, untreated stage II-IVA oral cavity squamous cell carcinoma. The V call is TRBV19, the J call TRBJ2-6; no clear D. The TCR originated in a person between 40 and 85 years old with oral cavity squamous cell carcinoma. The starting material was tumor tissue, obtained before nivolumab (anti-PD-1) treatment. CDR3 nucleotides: TGTGCCAGTAATACCGGAGCCTCTGGGGCCAACGTCCTGACTTTC. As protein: CASNTGASGANVLTF.